These 21 T cell receptor beta chains came from one sample sequenced in a study of Graves' ophthalmopathy and Graves' hyperthyroidism. Amplification from RNA transcripts yielded the TCR beta CDR3 regions. The library came from an HTBI-primed first-round RT-PCR and a second-round multiplex PCR. TCRdb redid the calling of the multiplex PCR reads with MiXCR, one entry per CDR3 protein. The repertoire holds some 390,000 distinct CDR3 sequences, around 20% seen once, with roughly 1.6% in the top ten. Material: peripheral blood. Receptor source: a young woman with Graves' ophthalmopathy.

This clonotype showed up many times. The rearrangement links TRBV6-1 to TRBJ1-3; no clear D gene. V was clipped by 8 bases and J by 0 bases, with 11 bases between them. CDR3 length: 14 amino acids. Germline assignment: CDR1 MNHNS and CDR2 SASEGT. CDR3 protein: CASANTISGNTIYF. The CDR3 bases are TGTGCCAGCGCGAATACAATCTCTGGAAACACCATATATTTT.

This clonotype has ten or more counts. This chain links TRBV10-2 with TRBJ1-1; D may be TRBD1 (5 bases). This CDR3 is built from 14 residues. Trimming shortened V by 2 bases and J by 7 bases, and 14 bases separated the two germline ends. Germline V gene lookup returns CDR1 WSHSY and CDR2 SAAADI. The CDR3 region is CASSEVGDRGEAFF. As DNA, the CDR3 is TGCGCCAGCAGTGAGGTGGGGGATCGGGGTGAAGCTTTCTTT.

This clonotype was counted ten times or more. The chain recombines TRBV6-2 or TRBV6-3 with TRBJ2-7; 7 nucleotides agree with TRBD2. CDR1 and CDR2 (germline): MNHEY, SVGEGT. The CDR3 runs 15 residues. The trim removed 2 bases at V and 0 bases at J, leaving 4 bases unmatched. The CDR3 loop is CASSYAGEGSYEQYF. The CDR3 DNA is TGTGCCAGCAGTTACGCCGGGGAGGGCTCCTACGAGCAGTACTTC.

The rearrangement joins TRBV6-5 to TRBJ2-7; the D gene could be TRBD1 or TRBD2 (6 bases each). The CDR3 has 13 amino acids. CDR1 is MNHEY, CDR2 SVGAGI, per germline. The ends were cut back, 4 bases at V and 5 bases at J, with 12 bases in the middle. The DNA of the CDR3 is TGTGCCAGCAGTTCGTGGGGGGCCAACGAGCAGTACTTC. Translating it yields CASSSWGANEQYF.

This chain connects TRBV12-3 or TRBV12-4 to TRBJ1-1; unclear D gene. Trimming cost V 4 bases and J 6 bases, with 9 bases left between them. This CDR3 has 12 residues. As DNA, the CDR3 is TGTGCCAGCAGTTCCCTAGGCGCTGAAGCTTTCTTT. This sequence encodes CASSSLGAEAFF.

This clonotype was detected many times. The chain links TRBV19 to TRBJ1-1; the D is unclear. V lost 6 bases to trimming and J lost 0 bases, with 14 bases between them. The CDR3 contains 15 residues. CDR1 and CDR2 from the germline V gene are LNHDA and SQIVND (reference sequence). Here the CDR3 DNA reads TGTGCCAGTAGGGAGTTCAGCGCCCTGAACACTGAAGCTTTCTTT. This sequence encodes CASREFSALNTEAFF.

At least ten counts were recorded for this clonotype. The chain has TRBV6-5 and TRBJ1-1; possibly TRBD1 for D (5 bases). The CDR3 has 16 residues. Germline CDR1 reads MNHEY; CDR2 reads SVGAGI. V gave up 0 bases and J gave up 1 base, with 12 bases separating them. The CDR3 spells CASSYSTAGRNTEAFF. CDR3 nucleotides: TGTGCCAGCAGTTACTCAACCGCAGGGAGGAACACTGAAGCTTTCTTT.

At least ten counts were recorded for this clonotype. The rearrangement links TRBV6-2 or TRBV6-3 to TRBJ2-7, with D maybe TRBD2 (6 bases). CDR1 and CDR2 from the germline V gene are MNHEY and SVGEGT. The CDR3 sequence is 13 residues long. Trimming cost V 7 bases and J 4 bases, with 14 bases left between them. In nucleotides, the CDR3 is TGTGCCAGCACCCCGGGAGAAACGTACGAGCAGTACTTC. Residues: CASTPGETYEQYF.

There are many counts of this clonotype. CDR3 residues: CAISTGAEQYF. CDR3 sequence (DNA): TGTGCCATCAGTACAGGGGCCGAGCAGTACTTC. The rearrangement joins TRBV10-3 to TRBJ2-7; 7 bases are shared with TRBD1. CDR1 is ENHRY, CDR2 SYGVKD, per germline. The CDR3 contains 11 residues. V lost 5 bases to trimming and J lost 6 bases; unmatched junction nucleotides: 1.

The sample holds many counts of this clonotype. The chain links TRBV4-2 to TRBJ2-5; 12 bases agree with TRBD1. The CDR3 is 16 amino acids. CDR1 and CDR2 from the germline V gene are LGHNA and YNFKEQ. Trimming at V came to 1 base and at J to 5 bases, leaving 5 bases not matched to a gene. CDR3: CASSQGDRGLRETQYF. DNA for the CDR3: TGTGCCAGCAGCCAAGGGGACAGGGGGCTCAGGGAGACCCAGTACTTC.

The chain combines TRBV24-1 with TRBJ2-2; possible D gene TRBD2, 5 bases. The CDR3 is made up of 14 amino acids. Between the trimmed V and J ends, which lost 0 bases and 4 bases, there was a span of 5 bases. Germline V gene sequence: CDR1 KGHDR, CDR2 SFDVKD. CDR3 in amino acids: CATSDLTSTGELFF. The CDR3 nucleotides are TGTGCCACCAGTGATTTGACTAGCACCGGGGAGCTGTTTTTT.

The chain couples TRBV6-5 to TRBJ2-5; 13 bases are shared with TRBD2. V was pared by 4 bases and J by 5 bases, with 7 bases of the junction left unmatched. The germline CDR1 and CDR2 sequences are MNHEY and SVGAGI. This CDR3 region has 16 residues. CDR3 amino acids: CASSLGLAGKYETQYF. In DNA, the CDR3 is TGTGCCAGCAGTTTGGGACTAGCGGGAAAGTATGAGACCCAGTACTTC.

This clonotype was detected ten times or more. Its ends do not fully match the called genes, so a read error is possible. The chain couples TRBV7-2 to TRBJ1-2; 9 positions match TRBD1. Germline values: CDR1 SGHTA, CDR2 FQGNSA. This CDR3 is built from 13 residues. The CDR3 here is CASSLGTGSGYTF. In DNA, the CDR3 is TGTGCCAGCAGTTTAGGGACAGGGAGCGGCTACACCTTC.

This clonotype came up many times. The V and J genes are TRBV30 and TRBJ1-5, with no clear D. This CDR3 spans 14 amino acids. Per germline, CDR1 GTSNPN and CDR2 SVGIG (reference sequence). V lost 3 bases and J 1 base, leaving 10 bases between the germline ends. The DNA for the CDR3 is TGTGCCTGGAGGGGGAGATTCAGCAATCAGCCCCAGCATTTT. Amino acid sequence: CAWRGRFSNQPQHF.

V is TRBV18 and J is TRBJ2-2, with 9 bases aligning to TRBD1. The CDR3 length is 15 residues. Looked up from germline, CDR1 is KGHSH and CDR2 is LQKENI. Germline trimming cut 6 bases from V and 4 bases from J; bases unmatched to any gene: 6. The CDR3 DNA sequence: TGTGCCAGCTCCCCCATGGACAGGGGCACCGGGGAGCTGTTTTTT. Its translation: CASSPMDRGTGELFF.

This clonotype was detected many times. The rearrangement links TRBV7-9 to TRBJ1-2; 7 positions match TRBD1. The length of the CDR3 is 14 residues. The J segment lost 4 bases and the V segment lost 2 bases, leaving 4 bases of the junction unmatched. Looked up from germline, CDR1 is SEHNR and CDR2 is FQNEAQ (reference sequence). The CDR3 bases are TGTGCCAGCAGCTTAATAAGGGACAGCTATGGCTACACCTTC. Its translation is CASSLIRDSYGYTF.

This clonotype was seen at least ten times. V and J are TRBV14 and TRBJ2-7, with D perhaps being TRBD1 or TRBD2 (5 bases each). CDR1 is SGHDN, CDR2 FVKESK, per germline. The CDR3 length is 19 residues. Trimming took 0 bases from V and 1 from J, leaving 22 bases between them. The DNA of the CDR3 is TGTGCCAGCAGCCAAGAAGACGGGCCGGGACGGTATTTTTCCTACGAGCAGTACTTC. This codes for CASSQEDGPGRYFSYEQYF.

The sample holds many counts of this clonotype. This chain connects TRBV12-3 or TRBV12-4 to TRBJ1-3; unclear D gene. Deletions cut 5 bases from V and 0 bases from J, with 17 bases between. The CDR3 sequence is 17 residues long. The CDR3, as DNA: TGTGCCAGCAGTCCCGATCGAGGCGGATACTCTGGAAACACCATATATTTT. This translates into CASSPDRGGYSGNTIYF.

There are many counts of this clonotype. The rearrangement joins TRBV7-2 to TRBJ1-1, with D perhaps matching TRBD1 (6 bases). The CDR3 totals 15 residues. CDR1 SGHTA and CDR2 FQGNSA come from the germline V gene. Trimming took 5 bases from V and 6 from J, leaving 19 bases between them. CDR3 DNA sequence: TGTGCCAGCAGCGTTGCGGGACACGGATGGTCTGAAGCTTTCTTT. Translated, it gives CASSVAGHGWSEAFF.

The chain couples TRBV12-5 to TRBJ2-5; D is unclear. Per germline, CDR1 LGHNT and CDR2 FRNRAP. Trimming removed 3 bases from V and 5 bases from J, with 4 bases in between. This CDR3 region has 11 residues. DNA of the CDR3: TGTGCTAGTGGTTTCGGGGAGACCCAGTACTTC. It yields the protein CASGFGETQYF.

This clonotype was picked up many times. J is TRBJ2-7 and V is TRBV30; D tentatively reads TRBD1 or TRBD2 (5 bases each). This CDR3 region has 14 residues. Trimming pared 5 bases from V and 3 bases from J, leaving 17 bases between. Germline CDR1 GTSNPN, CDR2 SVGIG (reference sequence). CDR3 bases: TGTGCCTGGCAACCTACGGGACGGTTCTACGAGCAGTACTTC. It specifies CAWQPTGRFYEQYF.